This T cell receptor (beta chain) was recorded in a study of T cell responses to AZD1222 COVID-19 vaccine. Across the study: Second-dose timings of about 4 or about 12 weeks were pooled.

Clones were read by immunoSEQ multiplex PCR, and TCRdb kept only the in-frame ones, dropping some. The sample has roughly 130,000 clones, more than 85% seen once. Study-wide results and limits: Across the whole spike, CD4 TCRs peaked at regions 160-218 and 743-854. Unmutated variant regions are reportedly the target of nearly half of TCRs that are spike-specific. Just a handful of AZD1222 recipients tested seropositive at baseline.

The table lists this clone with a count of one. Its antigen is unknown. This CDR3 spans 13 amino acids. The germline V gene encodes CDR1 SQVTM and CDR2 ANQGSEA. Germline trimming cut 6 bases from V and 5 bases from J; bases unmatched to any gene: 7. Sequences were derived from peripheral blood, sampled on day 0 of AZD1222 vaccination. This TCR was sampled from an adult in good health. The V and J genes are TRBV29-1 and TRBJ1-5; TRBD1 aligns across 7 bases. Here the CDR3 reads CSVGQSSDQPQHF. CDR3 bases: TGCAGCGTGGGACAGTCGAGCGATCAGCCCCAGCATTTT.